The text below deals with one T cell receptor beta chain. This sample was included in a study of blood T cell repertoires in COVID-19. About the study: Samples representing acute and convalescent COVID-19 were sourced from the United States, Italy and Spain.

Only in-frame clones appear in the TCRdb table, and some are missing; sequencing was by immunoSEQ multiplex PCR. The data hold some 270,000 clones, with 89% observed a single time. Losses at the gene ends were 3 bases for V and 1 base for J; bases not matched to a gene: 12. The germline V gene has CDR1 SGDLS and CDR2 YYNGEE. The CDR3 extends over 17 amino acids. This receptor was obtained from a woman aged 40 to 49 who had recovered from COVID-19. What was sequenced was PBMCs or T cells enriched from blood (not recorded which). The chain joins TRBV9 to TRBJ1-2, with 7 bases matching TRBD1. The CDR3 bases are TGTGCCAGCAGCGAGGGATGGACAGGCGCTCGTAACTATGGCTACACCTTC. Its translation: CASSEGWTGARNYGYTF.